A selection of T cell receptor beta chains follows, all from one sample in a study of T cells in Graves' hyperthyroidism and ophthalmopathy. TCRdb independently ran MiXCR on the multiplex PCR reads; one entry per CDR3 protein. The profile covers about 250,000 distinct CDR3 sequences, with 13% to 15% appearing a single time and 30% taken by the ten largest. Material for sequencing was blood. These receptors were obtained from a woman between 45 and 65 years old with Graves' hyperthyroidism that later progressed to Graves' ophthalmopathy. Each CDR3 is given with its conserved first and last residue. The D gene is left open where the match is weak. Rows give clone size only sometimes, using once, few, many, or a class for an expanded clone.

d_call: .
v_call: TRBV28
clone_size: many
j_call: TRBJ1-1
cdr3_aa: CASRHGTRPTEAFF
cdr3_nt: TGTGCCAGCAGACACGGGACACGGCCCACTGAAGCTTTCTTT

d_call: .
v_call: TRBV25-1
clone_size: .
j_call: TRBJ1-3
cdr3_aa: CASADLASGNTIYF
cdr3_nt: TGTGCCAGCGCAGACTTGGCCTCTGGAAACACCATATATTTT

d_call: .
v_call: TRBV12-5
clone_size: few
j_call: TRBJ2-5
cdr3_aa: CASGLERETQYF
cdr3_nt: TGTGCTAGTGGTTTGGAGAGAGAGACCCAGTACTTC

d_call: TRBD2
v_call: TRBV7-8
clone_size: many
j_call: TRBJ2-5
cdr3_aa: CAGALAELQETQYF
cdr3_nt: TGTGCGGGGGCACTAGCGGAACTGCAAGAGACCCAGTACTTC

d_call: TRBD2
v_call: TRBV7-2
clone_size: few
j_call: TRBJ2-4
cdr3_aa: CASSPSYRLAGGPGAKNIQYF
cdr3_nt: TGTGCCAGCAGCCCCTCTTATCGTCTAGCGGGAGGGCCAGGAGCCAAAAACATTCAGTACTTC

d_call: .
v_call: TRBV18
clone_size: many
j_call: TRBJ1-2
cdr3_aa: CASSPPEWGVQGYTF
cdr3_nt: TGTGCCAGCTCACCACCGGAATGGGGGGTTCAAGGCTACACCTTC

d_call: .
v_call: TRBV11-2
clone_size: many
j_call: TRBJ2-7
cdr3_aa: CASSIQGYEQYF
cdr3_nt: TGTGCCAGCAGTATCCAGGGCTACGAGCAGTACTTC

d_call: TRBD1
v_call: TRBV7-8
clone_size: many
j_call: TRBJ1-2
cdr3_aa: CASSPGQGAGGYTF
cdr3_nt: TGTGCCAGCAGCCCCGGACAGGGGGCAGGGGGCTACACCTTC

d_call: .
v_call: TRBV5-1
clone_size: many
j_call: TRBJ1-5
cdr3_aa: CASSGDGRNQPQHF
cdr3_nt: TGCGCCAGCAGCGGGGACGGCCGCAATCAGCCCCAGCATTTT

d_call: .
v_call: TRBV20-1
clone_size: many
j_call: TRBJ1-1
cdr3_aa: CSASDPQGARTEAFF
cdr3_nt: TGCAGTGCTAGCGATCCACAGGGCGCCCGAACTGAAGCTTTCTTT

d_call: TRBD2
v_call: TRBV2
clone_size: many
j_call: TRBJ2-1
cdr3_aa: CASRAGGPYNEQFF
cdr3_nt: TGTGCCAGCAGAGCGGGAGGTCCTTACAATGAGCAGTTCTTC

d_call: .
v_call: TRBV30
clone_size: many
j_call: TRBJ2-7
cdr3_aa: CAWSVTAYGAYEQYF
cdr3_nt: TGTGCCTGGAGTGTAACGGCTTATGGAGCCTACGAGCAGTACTTC

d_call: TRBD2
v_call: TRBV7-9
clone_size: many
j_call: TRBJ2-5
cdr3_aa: CASLTSGRSETQYF
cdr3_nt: TGTGCCAGTCTTACTAGCGGGAGATCAGAGACCCAGTACTTC

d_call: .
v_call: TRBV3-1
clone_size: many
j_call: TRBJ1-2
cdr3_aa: CASSQDLFSANYGYTF
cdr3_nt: TGTGCCAGCAGCCAAGATCTGTTCTCCGCAAACTATGGCTACACCTTC

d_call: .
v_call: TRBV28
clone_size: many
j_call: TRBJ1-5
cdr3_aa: CASSPGTLDDQPQHF
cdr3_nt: TGTGCCAGCAGTCCCGGGACCCTGGACGATCAGCCCCAGCATTTT

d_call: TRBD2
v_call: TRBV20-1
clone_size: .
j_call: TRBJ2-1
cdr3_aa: CSARARGASGPGPLYNEQFF
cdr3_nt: TGCAGTGCTAGGGCTAGAGGGGCTAGCGGGCCTGGGCCACTTTACAATGAGCAGTTCTTC

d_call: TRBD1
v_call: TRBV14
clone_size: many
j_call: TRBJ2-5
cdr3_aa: CASSQDYDRGVETQYF
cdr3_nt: TGTGCCAGCAGCCAAGATTACGACAGGGGTGTGGAGACCCAGTACTTC

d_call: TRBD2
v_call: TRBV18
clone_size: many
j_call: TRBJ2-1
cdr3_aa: CASSTLRGVAGRANEQFF
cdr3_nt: TGTGCCAGCTCAACCTTACGGGGAGTAGCGGGGAGAGCAAATGAGCAGTTCTTC

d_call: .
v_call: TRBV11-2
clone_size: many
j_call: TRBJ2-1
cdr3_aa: CASSSWDSTNEQFF
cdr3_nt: TGTGCCAGCAGCTCGTGGGACTCGACAAATGAGCAGTTCTTC

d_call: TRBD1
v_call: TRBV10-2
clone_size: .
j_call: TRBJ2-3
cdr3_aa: CASSEDRGNSDTQYF
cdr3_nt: TGCGCCAGCAGTGAGGACAGGGGGAATTCAGATACGCAGTATTTT

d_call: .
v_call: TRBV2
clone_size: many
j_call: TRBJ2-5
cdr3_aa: CASSVKETQYF
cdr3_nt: TGTGCCAGCAGTGTAAAAGAGACCCAGTACTTC

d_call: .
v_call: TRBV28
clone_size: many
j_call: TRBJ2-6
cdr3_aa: CASSLSLSGSGANVLTF
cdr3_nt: TGTGCCAGCAGTTTATCCCTGTCTGGCTCTGGGGCCAACGTCCTGACTTTC

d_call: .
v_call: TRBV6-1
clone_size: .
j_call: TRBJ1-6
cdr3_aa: CASRRWGLADSPLHF
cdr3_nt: TGTGCCAGCAGGAGGTGGGGGCTAGCGGATTCACCCCTCCACTTT

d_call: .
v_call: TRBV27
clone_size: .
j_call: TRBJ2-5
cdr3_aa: CASSVGYAGETQYF
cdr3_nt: TGTGCCAGCAGCGTAGGTTATGCCGGAGAGACCCAGTACTTC

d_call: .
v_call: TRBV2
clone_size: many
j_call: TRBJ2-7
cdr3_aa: CASSGWDYEQYF
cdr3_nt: TGTGCCAGCAGTGGGTGGGACTACGAGCAGTACTTC

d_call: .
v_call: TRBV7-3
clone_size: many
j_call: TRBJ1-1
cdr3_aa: CASSSLRIQVNTEAFF
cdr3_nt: TGTGCCAGCAGCTCCCTCAGAATCCAGGTCAACACTGAAGCTTTCTTT

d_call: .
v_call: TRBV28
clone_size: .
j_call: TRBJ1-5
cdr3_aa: CASRDLAGAAAPQHF
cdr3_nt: TGTGCCAGCAGAGACCTTGCTGGGGCTGCTGCGCCCCAGCATTTT

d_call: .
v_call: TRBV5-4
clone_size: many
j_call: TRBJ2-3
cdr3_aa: CASSPNTDGDTQYF
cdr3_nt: TGTGCCAGCAGCCCGAACACAGATGGCGATACGCAGTATTTT

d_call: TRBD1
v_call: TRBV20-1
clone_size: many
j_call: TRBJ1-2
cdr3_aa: CSARDQTGGGGYTF
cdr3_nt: TGCAGTGCTAGAGATCAGACAGGGGGAGGTGGCTACACCTTC

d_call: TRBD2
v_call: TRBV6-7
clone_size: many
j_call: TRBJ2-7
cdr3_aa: CASRIKRLAVYEQYF
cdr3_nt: TGTGCCAGCAGGATCAAAAGACTAGCGGTCTACGAGCAGTACTTC

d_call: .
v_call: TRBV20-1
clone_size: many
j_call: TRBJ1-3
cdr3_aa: CSARVPGHTIYF
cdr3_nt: TGCAGTGCTAGGGTGCCCGGGCACACCATATATTTT

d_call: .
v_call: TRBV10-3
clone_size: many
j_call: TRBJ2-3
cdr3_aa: CAISGNSVSTDTQYF
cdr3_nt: TGTGCCATCAGTGGAAACAGCGTGAGCACAGATACGCAGTATTTT

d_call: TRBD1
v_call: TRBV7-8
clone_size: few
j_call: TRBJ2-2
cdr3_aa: CASSLAQGASGELFF
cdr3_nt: TGTGCCAGCAGCCTAGCTCAGGGGGCAAGCGGGGAGCTGTTTTTT

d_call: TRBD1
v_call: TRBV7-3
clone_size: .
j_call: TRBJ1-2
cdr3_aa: CASSFVWGQGFGYTF
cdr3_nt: TGTGCCAGCAGCTTTGTTTGGGGACAGGGATTTGGCTACACCTTC

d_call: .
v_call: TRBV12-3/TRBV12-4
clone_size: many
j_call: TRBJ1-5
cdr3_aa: CASSLFSNQPQHF
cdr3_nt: TGTGCCAGCAGTTTGTTTAGCAATCAGCCCCAGCATTTT

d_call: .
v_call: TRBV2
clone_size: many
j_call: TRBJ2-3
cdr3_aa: CSQATSTDTQYF
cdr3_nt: TGTTCCCAGGCTACTAGCACAGATACGCAGTATTTT

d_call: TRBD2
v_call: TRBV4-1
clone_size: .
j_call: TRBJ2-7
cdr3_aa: CASSQRRGGSDYEQYF
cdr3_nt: TGCGCCAGCAGCCAAAGACGAGGCGGGAGTGACTACGAGCAGTACTTC

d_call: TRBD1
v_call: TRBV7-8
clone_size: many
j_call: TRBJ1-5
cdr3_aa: CASSSDRGYFVQPQHF
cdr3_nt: TGTGCCAGCAGCTCGGACAGGGGGTATTTCGTGCAGCCCCAGCATTTT

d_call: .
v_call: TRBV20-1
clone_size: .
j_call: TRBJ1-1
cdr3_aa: CSARVMGMNTEAFF
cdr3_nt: TGCAGTGCTAGAGTGATGGGCATGAACACTGAAGCTTTCTTT

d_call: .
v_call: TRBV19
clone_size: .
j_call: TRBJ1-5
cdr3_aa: CASSVPPWSDVGNQPQHF
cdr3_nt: TGTGCCAGTAGTGTACCGCCTTGGTCGGACGTTGGCAATCAGCCCCAGCATTTT

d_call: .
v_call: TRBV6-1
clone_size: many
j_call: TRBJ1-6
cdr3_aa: CASSESVEPLHF
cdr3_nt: TGTGCCAGCAGTGAATCGGTGGAACCCCTCCACTTT

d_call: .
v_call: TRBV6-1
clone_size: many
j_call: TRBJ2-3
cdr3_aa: CASSYGVSGDTQYF
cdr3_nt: TGTGCCAGCAGTTACGGCGTTAGCGGAGATACGCAGTATTTT

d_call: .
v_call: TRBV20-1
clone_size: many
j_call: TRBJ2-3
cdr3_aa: CSASPLTATYTQYF
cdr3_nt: TGCAGTGCTAGCCCCCTTACAGCCACATATACGCAGTATTTT

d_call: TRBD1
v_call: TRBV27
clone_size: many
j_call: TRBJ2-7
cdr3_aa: CASSPRQGTSYEQYF
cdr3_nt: TGTGCCAGCAGTCCCCGACAGGGGACGAGCTACGAGCAGTACTTC

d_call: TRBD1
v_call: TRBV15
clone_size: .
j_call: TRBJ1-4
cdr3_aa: CATSFGQGNEKLFF
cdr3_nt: TGTGCCACCAGCTTCGGACAGGGAAATGAAAAACTGTTTTTT

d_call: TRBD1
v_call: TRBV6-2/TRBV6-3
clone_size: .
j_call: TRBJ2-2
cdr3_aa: CASRTGGAGTGELFF
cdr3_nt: TGTGCCAGCAGGACAGGGGGCGCGGGCACCGGGGAGCTGTTTTTT

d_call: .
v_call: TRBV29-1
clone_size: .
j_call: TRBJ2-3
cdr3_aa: CSAKSLVGTDTQYF
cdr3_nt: TGCAGCGCCAAGTCCCTGGTGGGCACAGATACGCAGTATTTT

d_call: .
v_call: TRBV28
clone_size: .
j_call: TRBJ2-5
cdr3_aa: CASSSTRPGQETQYF
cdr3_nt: TGTGCCAGCAGTTCAACCCGACCGGGACAAGAGACCCAGTACTTC

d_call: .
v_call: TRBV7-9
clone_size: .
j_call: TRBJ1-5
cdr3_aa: CASSPAGGVYSNQPQHF
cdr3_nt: TGTGCCAGCAGCCCAGCCGGGGGAGTTTATAGCAATCAGCCCCAGCATTTT

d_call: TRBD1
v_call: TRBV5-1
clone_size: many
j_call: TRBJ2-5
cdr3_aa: CASSPNPGQQETQYF
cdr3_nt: TGCGCCAGCAGCCCAAACCCGGGACAGCAAGAGACCCAGTACTTC

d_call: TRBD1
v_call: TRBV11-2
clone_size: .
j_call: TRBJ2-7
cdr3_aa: CASRGTGQADEQYF
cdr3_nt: TGTGCCAGCAGGGGAACGGGACAGGCGGACGAGCAGTACTTC

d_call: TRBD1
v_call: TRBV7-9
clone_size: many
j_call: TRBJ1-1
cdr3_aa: CASSLMAGTAPHTEAFF
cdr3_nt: TGTGCCAGCAGCCTAATGGCCGGGACAGCACCCCATACTGAAGCTTTCTTT

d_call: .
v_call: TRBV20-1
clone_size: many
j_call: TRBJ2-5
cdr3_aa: CSAFMETQYF
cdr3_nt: TGCAGTGCTTTCATGGAGACCCAGTACTTC

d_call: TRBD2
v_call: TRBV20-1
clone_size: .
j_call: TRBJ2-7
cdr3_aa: CSARDPGTSGSTYEQYF
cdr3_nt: TGCAGTGCTAGAGACCCAGGGACTAGCGGGAGTACCTACGAGCAGTACTTC

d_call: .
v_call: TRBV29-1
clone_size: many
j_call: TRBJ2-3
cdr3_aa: CSVERRSAPATQYF
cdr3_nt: TGCAGCGTTGAGAGGCGGTCAGCCCCTGCTACGCAGTATTTT

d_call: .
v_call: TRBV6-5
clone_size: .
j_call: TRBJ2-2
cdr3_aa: CASSYRQNTGELFF
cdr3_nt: TGTGCCAGCAGTTACAGGCAGAACACCGGGGAGCTGTTTTTT

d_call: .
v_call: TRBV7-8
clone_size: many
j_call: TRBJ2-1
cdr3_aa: CASSLARLTYNEQFF
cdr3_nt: TGTGCCAGCAGCTTAGCGAGGTTGACCTACAATGAGCAGTTCTTC

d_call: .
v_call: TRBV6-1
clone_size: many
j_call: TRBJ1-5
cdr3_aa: CASSFYRASNQPQHF
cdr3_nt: TGTGCCAGCAGTTTCTACAGGGCAAGCAATCAGCCCCAGCATTTT